The T cell receptor beta chain described here comes from a study of T cells in Graves' hyperthyroidism and ophthalmopathy. Whole-study findings and limits: The blood repertoire included most of the expanded thyroid clonotypes above 0.001.

Amplified regions were TCR beta CDR3 sequences from RNA transcripts. Using the HTBI primer set, a first-round RT-PCR was run on the TCR CDR3. TCRdb used MiXCR to reprocess the multiplex PCR reads, holding one entry per CDR3 protein. The table has some 500,000 distinct CDR3 sequences, roughly a quarter seen once. In its sample, this clonotype was seen many times. Its specificity is unknown. The CDR3 sequence is 16 residues long. The V gene's germline CDR1 is SQVTM and CDR2 ANQGSEA. V gave up 6 bases and J gave up 1 base; unmatched junction bases: 14. The sequence derives from a woman under 40 with Graves' ophthalmopathy. The V and J genes are TRBV29-1 and TRBJ2-7, with 8 nucleotides matching TRBD1. The sample was blood. The CDR3 sequence: CSVLGQGNAMSYEQYF. The CDR3 DNA reads as TGCAGCGTCCTCGGACAGGGCAACGCCATGTCCTACGAGCAGTACTTC.